The TCR beta chain described here comes from a study of shared clonotypes between healthy human individuals (dated by TCRdb to about 2020). Study-wide context: Three men and a couple of women, aged 18 to 49 years, made up the cohort. For each donor, CD4 naive and CD4 memory were each given three plates, CD8 naive was given two plates, and CD8 memory was given one plate. The study deeply sequenced blood TCR repertoires of five healthy adults to estimate repertoire size and the extent of clonotype sharing between individuals. Libraries were prepared and TCR repertoires were sequenced by different laboratories using diverse techniques, in order to increase sequencing depth and limit assay-specific biases. Leukapheresis yielded between about 0.8 and 8.9 billion PBMCs per donor. Overall study results and their limits: Incomplete sequencing was indicated by rarefaction of sorted-subset datasets, despite the large sequencing depth. Because the study included only a small number of donors, the genetic and exposure-history diversity represented was limited. Pairwise subsampling indicated that sequencing depth was expected to affect the degree of clonotype sharing among donors. Naive subsets generally had larger estimated clonotype richness than memory subsets did. Higher generation probabilities were observed for clonotypes shared by all four sorted-subset donors than for non-shared clonotypes. When several donors were compared, the shared fraction of clonotypes was roughly 4.8% for naive CD4, approximately 3.5% for naive CD8, 2.3% for memory CD4, and roughly 0.43% for memory CD8. Only blood was sampled, and tissue TCR repertoires likely differ from those in blood.

Of note for this clone: The specificity of this receptor is unknown. One base away there is no much larger clone; base qualities are not given.

TCR CDR3 regions were amplified from genomic DNA by multiplex PCR using the deep immunoSEQ assay. Extracted genomic DNA from each cell subset was distributed evenly across all wells of several immunoSEQ 96-well plates, and each plate was treated as a replicate. For sorted subsets, each replicate PCR was loaded with 200 ng genomic DNA, equivalent to 25,000 to 30,000 T cell genomes. Purified libraries were quantified with a Qubit 3.0 fluorometer, sized on a Bioanalyzer 2100, and re-quantified with the KAPA Library Quantification kit. Every immunoSEQ 96-well plate was sequenced on a dedicated single-read 150-cycle Illumina NextSeq 550 flow cell. The original methods were these. Because only junctional sequences without quality scores were contained in the immunoSEQ output, filtering matching that applied to full-length reads could not be performed. To assign V/J genes and CDR3, sequences were annotated against IMGT germline references using PyIR, a Python wrapper for IgBLAST v1.9. Reads were removed for weak V/J assignments (E-value above 1e-6), missing CDR3, stop codons, out-of-frame junctions, or ambiguous translated residues. V3J clonotypes were defined as sequences sharing the same inferred V gene, J gene, and CDR3 amino acid sequence. Percentage overlap between repertoires was computed as shared unique clonotypes divided by the size of the smaller repertoire. Repertoire richness was assessed with RTK rarefaction, the Chao1 estimator, and Recon v2.1 estimates of unobserved clonotypes. Generation probabilities were computed with OLGA for all TCRbeta clonotypes obtained by the gDNA method from a few donors. TCRdb retrieved this table from immuneACCESS and kept in-frame rearrangements only. Not all clones are present; in checked studies, unresolved V genes account for under half, and no reason is known for the remainder. V, J and clone size reflect that table, while D and trimming were determined from the DNA. Recorded for this sample are about 2.3 million clones; approximately 95% of them occurred a single time. The ten top clones hold about 0.41% of the sample.

Healthy HIV-negative adults with no recently reported acute infections or vaccinations were included as donors. Every donor was a Caucasian adult living in Nashville, Tennessee, USA. CD4+ T cells were enriched by magnetic negative selection, after which naive cells were positively selected on CD45RA and the negative fraction was taken as the memory subset. Blood was obtained by leukapheresis, after which PBMCs were separated by Ficoll-Histopaque density gradient centrifugation and cryopreserved in liquid nitrogen vapor phase. Purity and quantity of every magnetically sorted T cell population were checked by analytical flow cytometry. Genomic DNA was isolated from each sorted fraction and quantified by UV absorbance on a Nanodrop 2000c. The sequence was collected from a man aged 18 to 29 in good health. Some clones in this sample may be carry-over from other donors' samples. Input material: naive CD4+ T cells from PBMCs. In light of the paper, this sample's cell subset or site label describes: CD45RA+ positively selected.

At the DNA level, the sequence is TGTGCCTTTCGTCTAGCGGGAGGAACGGAGACCCAGTACTTC. Translation gives CAFRLAGGTETQYF. The chain employs TRBV30 and TRBJ2-5, with 11 central nucleotides matching TRBD2. As encoded in the germline V gene (reference sequence), CDR1 is GTSNPN while CDR2 is SVGIG. The CDR3 runs 14 amino acids, cysteine and phenylalanine included. Only the CDR3 DNA stays, 42 bases, in frame from base 1. Trimming leaves V shorter by 7 bases and J shorter by 5 bases, with the junction holding 9 bases beyond the gene matches.